What follows are 5 T cell receptor beta chains derived from one specimen sequenced in a study of blood T cell repertoires in COVID-19. Clones were sequenced by immunoSEQ multiplex PCR, and TCRdb holds only the in-frame ones, with some missing. Among about 200,000 clones listed, roughly 85% were seen once. Sequencing input: PBMCs or T cells enriched from blood (not recorded which). These receptors all come from a man in his forties who had recovered from COVID-19.

V and J are TRBV3-1 (or the pseudogene TRBV3-2) and TRBJ2-1; tentatively, D is TRBD1 (6 bases). Per the germline V gene, CDR1 is LGHDT and CDR2 is YNNKEL (reference sequence). V was shortened by 1 base and J by 6 bases, with 10 bases between the two germline ends. The CDR3 runs 14 residues. In nucleotides, the CDR3 is TGTGCCAGCAGCCAAGGCGGACAGACCAATGAGCAGTTCTTC. It yields the protein CASSQGGQTNEQFF.

The J gene is TRBJ2-4, the V gene TRBV9; 7 bases fit TRBD1. V lost 0 bases, J lost 15 bases, and 6 bases stayed unmatched. Per germline, CDR1 SGDLS and CDR2 YYNGEE. The CDR3 covers 12 residues. This CDR3 is CASSVETGLGYF. DNA for the CDR3: TGTGCCAGCAGCGTAGAGACAGGGTTAGGGTACTTC.

The chain carries TRBV28 and TRBJ1-3; possible D gene TRBD1, 5 bases. This CDR3 spans 16 amino acids. CDR1 is MDHEN and CDR2 is SYDVKM in the germline V gene. V lost 7 bases to trimming and J lost 3 bases, with 19 bases between them. The CDR3 DNA reads as TGTGCCAGCACCCCAACGCAGGGAAGGAATGGAAACACCATATATTTT. Protein product: CASTPTQGRNGNTIYF.

The chain employs TRBV19 and TRBJ1-3, with D possibly being TRBD1 (5 bases). Germline V gene lookup returns CDR1 LNHDA and CDR2 SQIVND (reference sequence). CDR3 length: 14 residues. Trimming took off 2 bases at V and 4 bases at J, with 9 bases between the two ends. As DNA, the CDR3 is TGTGCCAGTAGTATAACGGGACTCGGAAACACCATATATTTT. It encodes CASSITGLGNTIYF.

The chain recombines TRBV6-5 with TRBJ1-1, with D maybe TRBD1 (5 bases). The germline gives CDR1 MNHEY, CDR2 SVGAGI. Trimming stripped 2 bases from V and 9 bases from J, with 10 bases between. The CDR3 spans 12 residues. The CDR3 region has the DNA TGTGCCAGCAGTTACCAAACAGGCAAAGCTTTCTTT. This encodes CASSYQTGKAFF.